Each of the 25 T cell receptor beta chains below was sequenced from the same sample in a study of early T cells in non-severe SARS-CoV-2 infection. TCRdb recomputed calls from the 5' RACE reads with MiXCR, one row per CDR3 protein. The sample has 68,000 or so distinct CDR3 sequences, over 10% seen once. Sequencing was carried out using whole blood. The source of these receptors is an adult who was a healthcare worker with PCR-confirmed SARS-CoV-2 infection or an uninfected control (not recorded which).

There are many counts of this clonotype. As DNA, the CDR3 is TGCAGTGCTTCCCTGGTTGATACGCAGTATTTT. This codes for CSASLVDTQYF. This sequence joins TRBV20-1 and TRBJ2-3; D unclear. The germline CDR1 and CDR2 sequences are DFQATT and SNEGSKA (reference sequence). V was shortened by 5 bases and J by 6 bases, with 9 bases between the two germline ends. This CDR3 contains 11 residues.

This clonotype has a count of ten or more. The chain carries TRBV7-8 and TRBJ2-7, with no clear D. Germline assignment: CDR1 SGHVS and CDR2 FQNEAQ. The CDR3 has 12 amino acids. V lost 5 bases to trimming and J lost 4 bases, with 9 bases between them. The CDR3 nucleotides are TGTGCCAGCAGCCCTGAAGGATACGAGCAGTACTTC. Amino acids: CASSPEGYEQYF.

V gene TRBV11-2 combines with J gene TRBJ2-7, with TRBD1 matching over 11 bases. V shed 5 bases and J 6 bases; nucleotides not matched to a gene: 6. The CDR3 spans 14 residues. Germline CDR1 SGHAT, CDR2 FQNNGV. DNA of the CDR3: TGTGCCAGCAGCGTCCGGGACAGGGGGGCCGAGCAGTACTTC. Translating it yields CASSVRDRGAEQYF.

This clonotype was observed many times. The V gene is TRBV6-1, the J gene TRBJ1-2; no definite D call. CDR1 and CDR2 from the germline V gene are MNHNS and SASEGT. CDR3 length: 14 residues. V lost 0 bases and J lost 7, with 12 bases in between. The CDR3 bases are TGTGCCAGCAGTGAAGCGGGAGGGTTGTCTGGCTACACCTTC. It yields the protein CASSEAGGLSGYTF.

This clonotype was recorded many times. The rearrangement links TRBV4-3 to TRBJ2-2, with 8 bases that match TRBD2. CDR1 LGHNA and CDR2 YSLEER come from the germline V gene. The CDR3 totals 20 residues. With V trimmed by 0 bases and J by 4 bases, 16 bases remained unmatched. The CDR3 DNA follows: TGCGCCAGCAGCCAAGAGGAGGCGGGGGGAACCCCCTTGGGCACCGGGGAGCTGTTTTTT. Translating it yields CASSQEEAGGTPLGTGELFF.

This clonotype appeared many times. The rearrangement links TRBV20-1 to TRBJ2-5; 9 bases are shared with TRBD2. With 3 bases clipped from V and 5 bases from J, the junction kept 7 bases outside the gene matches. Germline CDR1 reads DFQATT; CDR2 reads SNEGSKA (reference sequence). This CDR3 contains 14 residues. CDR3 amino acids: CSASPAGGDETQYF. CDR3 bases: TGCAGTGCTAGCCCAGCGGGGGGAGATGAGACCCAGTACTTC.

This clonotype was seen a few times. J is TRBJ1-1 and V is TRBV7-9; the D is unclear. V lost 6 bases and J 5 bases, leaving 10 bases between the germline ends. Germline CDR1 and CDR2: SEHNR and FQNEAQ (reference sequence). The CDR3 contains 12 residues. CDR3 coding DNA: TGTGCCAGCAGATTGGACGGGACTGAAGCTTTCTTT. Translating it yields CASRLDGTEAFF. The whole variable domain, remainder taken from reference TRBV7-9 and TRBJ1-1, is DTGVSQNPRHKITKRGQNVTFRCDPISEHNRLYWYRQTLGQGPEFLTYFQNEAQLEKSRLLSDRFSAERPKGSFSTLEIQRTEQGDSAMYLCASRLDGTEAFFGQGTRLTVV.

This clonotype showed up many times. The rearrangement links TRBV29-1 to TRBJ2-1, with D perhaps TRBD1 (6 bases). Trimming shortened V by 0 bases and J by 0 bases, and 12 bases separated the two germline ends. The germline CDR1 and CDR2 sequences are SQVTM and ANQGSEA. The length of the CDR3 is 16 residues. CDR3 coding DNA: TGCAGCGTTGAAGACTCGGACAGACCCTCCTACAATGAGCAGTTCTTC. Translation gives CSVEDSDRPSYNEQFF.

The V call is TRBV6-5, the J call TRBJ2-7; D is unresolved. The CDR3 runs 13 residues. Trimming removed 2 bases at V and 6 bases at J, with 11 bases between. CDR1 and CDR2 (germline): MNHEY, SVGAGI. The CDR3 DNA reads TGTGCCAGCAGTTACGGGCGGTATGCCGAGCAGTACTTC. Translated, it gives CASSYGRYAEQYF.

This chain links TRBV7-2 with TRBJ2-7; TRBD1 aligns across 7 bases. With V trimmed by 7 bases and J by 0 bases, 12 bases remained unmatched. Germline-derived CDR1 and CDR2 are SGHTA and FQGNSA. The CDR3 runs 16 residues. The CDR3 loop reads CASTPRVTGSSYEQYF. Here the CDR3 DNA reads TGTGCCAGCACCCCACGGGTGACAGGGAGCTCCTACGAGCAGTACTTC.

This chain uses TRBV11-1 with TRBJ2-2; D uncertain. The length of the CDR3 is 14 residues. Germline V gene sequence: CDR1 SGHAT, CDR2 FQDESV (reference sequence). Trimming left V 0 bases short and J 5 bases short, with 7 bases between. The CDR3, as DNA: TGTGCCAGCAGCTTAGCGCTTATTACCGGGGAGCTGTTTTTT. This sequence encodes CASSLALITGELFF.

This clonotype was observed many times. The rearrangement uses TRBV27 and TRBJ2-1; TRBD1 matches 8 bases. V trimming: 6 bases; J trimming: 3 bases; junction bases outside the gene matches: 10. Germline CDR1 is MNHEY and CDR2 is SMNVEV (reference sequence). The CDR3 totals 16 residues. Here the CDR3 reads CASRADLTGGYNEQFF. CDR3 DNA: TGTGCCAGCAGAGCCGATCTTACAGGGGGCTACAATGAGCAGTTCTTC.

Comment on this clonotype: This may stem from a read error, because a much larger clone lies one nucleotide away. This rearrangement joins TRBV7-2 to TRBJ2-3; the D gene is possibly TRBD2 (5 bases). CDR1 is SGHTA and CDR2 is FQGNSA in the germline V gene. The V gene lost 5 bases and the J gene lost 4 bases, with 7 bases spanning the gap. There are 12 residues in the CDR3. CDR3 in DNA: TGTGCCAGCAGCCCTAGCTCAGATACGCAGTATTTT. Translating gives CASSPSSDTQYF.

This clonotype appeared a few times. CDR3 region: CASSVGDSGANVLTF. The CDR3, as DNA: TGTGCCAGCAGCGTTGGGGACTCTGGGGCCAACGTCCTGACTTTC. The gene calls are TRBV7-9 and TRBJ2-6; unclear D gene. V was trimmed by 5 bases and J by 0 bases, leaving 8 bases between them. This CDR3 has 15 amino acids. Germline lookup yields CDR1 SEHNR and CDR2 FQNEAQ (reference sequence).

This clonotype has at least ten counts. CDR3 region: CASSRGYEQYF. Written as DNA, the CDR3 is TGTGCCAGCAGCAGAGGCTACGAGCAGTACTTC. The chain couples TRBV9 to TRBJ2-7; D gene unclear. This CDR3 spans 11 amino acids. V lost 4 bases and J 3 bases, leaving 5 bases between the germline ends. Germline lookup yields CDR1 SGDLS and CDR2 YYNGEE.

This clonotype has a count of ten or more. Written as DNA, the CDR3 is TGCAGTGCCATCGACCGGGCCAATGGGAACACTGAAGCTTTCTTT. The encoded protein is CSAIDRANGNTEAFF. The chain links TRBV20-1 to TRBJ1-1; unclear D gene. Trimming removed 6 bases at V and 1 base at J, with 18 bases between. The V gene's germline CDR1 is DFQATT and CDR2 SNEGSKA (reference sequence). There are 15 residues in the CDR3.

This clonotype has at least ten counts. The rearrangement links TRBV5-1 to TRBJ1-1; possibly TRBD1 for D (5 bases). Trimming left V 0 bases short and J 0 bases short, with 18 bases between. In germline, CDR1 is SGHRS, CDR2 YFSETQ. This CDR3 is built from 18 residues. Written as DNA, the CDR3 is TGCGCCAGCAGCTTGGCCGGAAAAACAGGTCGCATGAACACTGAAGCTTTCTTT. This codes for CASSLAGKTGRMNTEAFF.

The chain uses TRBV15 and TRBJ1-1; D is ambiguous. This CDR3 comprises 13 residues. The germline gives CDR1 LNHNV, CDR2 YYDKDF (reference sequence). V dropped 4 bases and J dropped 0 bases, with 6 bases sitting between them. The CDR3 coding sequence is TGTGCCACCAGCATACACATGAACACTGAAGCTTTCTTT. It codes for CATSIHMNTEAFF.

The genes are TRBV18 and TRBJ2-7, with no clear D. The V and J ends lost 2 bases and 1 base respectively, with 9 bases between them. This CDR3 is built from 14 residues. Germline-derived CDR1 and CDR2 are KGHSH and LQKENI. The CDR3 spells CASSPTERSYEQYF. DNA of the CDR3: TGTGCCAGCTCACCAACGGAACGATCCTACGAGCAGTACTTC.

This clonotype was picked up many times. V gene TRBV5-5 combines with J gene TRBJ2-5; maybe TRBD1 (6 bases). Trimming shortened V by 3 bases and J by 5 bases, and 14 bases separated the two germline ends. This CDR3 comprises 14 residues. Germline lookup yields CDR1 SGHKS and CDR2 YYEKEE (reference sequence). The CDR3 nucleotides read TGTGCCAGCAGCTCGGACAGTTATGGGGAGACCCAGTACTTC. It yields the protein CASSSDSYGETQYF.

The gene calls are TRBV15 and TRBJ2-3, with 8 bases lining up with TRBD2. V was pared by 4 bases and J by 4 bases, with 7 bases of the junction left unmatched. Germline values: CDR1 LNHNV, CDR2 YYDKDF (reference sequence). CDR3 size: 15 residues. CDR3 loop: CATSTEGLDSDTQYF. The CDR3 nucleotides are TGTGCCACCAGCACCGAGGGACTAGACTCAGATACGCAGTATTTT.

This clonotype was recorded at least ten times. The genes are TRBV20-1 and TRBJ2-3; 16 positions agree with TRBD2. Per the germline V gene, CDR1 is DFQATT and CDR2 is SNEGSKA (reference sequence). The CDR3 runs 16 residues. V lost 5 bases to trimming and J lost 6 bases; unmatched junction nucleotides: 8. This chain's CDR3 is CSAPGLAGGQWDTQYF. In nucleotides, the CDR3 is TGCAGTGCTCCGGGACTAGCGGGGGGGCAATGGGATACGCAGTATTTT.

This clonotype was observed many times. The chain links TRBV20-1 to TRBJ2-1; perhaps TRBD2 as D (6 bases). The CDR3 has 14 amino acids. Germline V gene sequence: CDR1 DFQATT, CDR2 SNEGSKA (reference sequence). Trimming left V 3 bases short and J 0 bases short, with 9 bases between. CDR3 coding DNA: TGCAGTGCTAGCGCGGGGAACTCCTACAATGAGCAGTTCTTC. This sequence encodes CSASAGNSYNEQFF.

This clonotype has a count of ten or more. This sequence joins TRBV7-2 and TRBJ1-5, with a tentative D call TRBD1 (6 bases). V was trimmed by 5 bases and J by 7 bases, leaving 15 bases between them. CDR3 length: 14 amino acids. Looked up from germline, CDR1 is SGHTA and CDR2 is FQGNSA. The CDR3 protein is CASSQTGWGQPQHF. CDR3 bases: TGTGCCAGCAGCCAGACAGGCTGGGGCCAGCCCCAGCATTTT.

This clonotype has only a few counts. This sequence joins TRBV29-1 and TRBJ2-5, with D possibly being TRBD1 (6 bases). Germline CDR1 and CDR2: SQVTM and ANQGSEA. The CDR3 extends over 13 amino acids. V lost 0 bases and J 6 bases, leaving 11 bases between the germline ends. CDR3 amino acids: CSVEDPQGKTQYF. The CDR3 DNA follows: TGCAGCGTTGAAGATCCGCAGGGGAAGACCCAGTACTTC.